Below, 4 T cell receptor beta chains from the same sample are listed, as sequenced in a study of T cells in Graves' hyperthyroidism and ophthalmopathy. TCR beta CDR3 sequences were amplified from RNA transcripts. Initially, a first-round RT-PCR of the TCR CDR3 employed the HTBI primer set. One entry per CDR3 protein, called by TCRdb with MiXCR from the multiplex PCR reads. The data contain around 370,000 distinct CDR3 sequences, around 18% of them seen just once; the ten biggest clones take up around two fifths. Sequencing was done on a sample of blood. The receptor set was obtained from a man between 18 and 29 years old with Graves' ophthalmopathy.

This clonotype showed up many times. This rearrangement joins TRBV5-5 to TRBJ1-1, with D uncertain. The V gene lost 4 bases and the J gene lost 1 base, with 8 bases spanning the gap. CDR3 size: 13 residues. The germline CDR1 and CDR2 sequences are SGHKS and YYEKEE (reference sequence). CDR3 protein: CASSPYGNTEAFF. DNA for the CDR3: TGTGCCAGCAGCCCTTACGGGAACACTGAAGCTTTCTTT.

Comments on this clonotype: It may be a read error: a sequence one base away is much more abundant. The chain couples TRBV11-3 to TRBJ2-7, with D uncertain. Germline-derived CDR1 and CDR2 are SGHNT and YENEEA. Deletions cut 4 bases from V and 9 bases from J, with 16 bases between. The length of the CDR3 is 13 residues. DNA for the CDR3: TGTGCCAGCAGCTCCCAAGGCTCGGGCGTGCAGTACTTC. Protein sequence: CASSSQGSGVQYF. Full variable domain (rest looked up from reference TRBV11-3 and TRBJ2-7): EAGVVQSPRYKIIEKKQPVAFWCNPISGHNTLYWYLQNLGQGPELLIRYENEEAVDDSQLPKDRFSAERLKGVDSTLKIQPAELGDSAVYLCASSSQGSGVQYFGPGTRLTVT.

The V call is TRBV6-2 or TRBV6-3, the J call TRBJ2-7; D might be TRBD1 (6 bases). Deletions cut 6 bases from V and 0 bases from J, with 12 bases between. The CDR3 is 14 residues long. Germline CDR1 is MNHEY and CDR2 is SVGEGT. This CDR3 is CASRGHRSSYEQYF. The DNA for the CDR3 is TGTGCCAGCAGGGGACACCGGAGCTCCTACGAGCAGTACTTC.

The rearrangement uses TRBV5-6 and TRBJ2-1, with D hard to call. From germline, CDR1 is SGHDT and CDR2 YYEEEE. The CDR3 spans 15 residues. V was shortened by 0 bases and J by 3 bases, with 10 bases between the two germline ends. The CDR3 loop reads CASSLEGSIYNEQFF. The CDR3 region has the DNA TGTGCCAGCAGCTTGGAAGGCAGCATCTACAATGAGCAGTTCTTC. The entire variable domain, with the rest obtained from reference TRBV5-6 and TRBJ2-1, is as follows: DAGVTQSPTHLIKTRGQQVTLRCSPKSGHDTVSWYQQALGQGPQFIFQYYEEEERQRGNFPDRFSGHQFPNYSSELNVNALLLGDSALYLCASSLEGSIYNEQFFGPGTRLTVL.